The 9 T cell receptor beta chains presented below share a single source sample, sequenced in a study of T cell responses to AZD1222 COVID-19 vaccine (TCRdb year 2021). The receptor library was made with the immunoSEQ multiplex PCR assay. TCRdb holds this immuneACCESS table with in-frame rearrangements only. Some clones are missing; in checked studies, unresolved V genes explain under half, and the rest has no known cause. In all, the sample holds about 78,000 clones, and approximately 90% of those were seen once. In total, the top ten clones hold around 3.4% of the sample. What the time point label conveys for this sample: about 28 days (+/-7) after the second vaccine dose. The material was peripheral blood, obtained 28 days after the second AZD1222 dose. Source of these receptors: an adult who received the AZD1222 COVID-19 vaccine.

The chain combines TRBV10-3 with TRBJ1-2; D is unclear. The germline V and J ends were trimmed by 8 bases and 3 bases, with 13 bases remaining between them. Germline CDR1 and CDR2: ENHRY and SYGVKD. The CDR3 is 13 residues long. The CDR3 nucleotides read TGTGCCATCGGCGAATTGAGGGACTATGGCTACACCTTC. The encoded protein is CAIGELRDYGYTF.

The chain joins TRBV12-3 or TRBV12-4 to TRBJ1-5; no reliable D call. The ends were cut back, 8 bases at V and 7 bases at J, with 15 bases in the middle. The CDR3 has 13 amino acids. CDR3 nucleotides: TGTGCCAGCGGTCCACGAGGTAACCAGCCCCAGCATTTT. Its translation is CASGPRGNQPQHF.

About this clone itself: The same CDR3 also results from other DNA sequences found in this sample. V and J are TRBV27 and TRBJ2-7; D is perhaps TRBD2 (5 bases). The CDR3 length is 13 residues. Trimming left V 0 bases short and J 3 bases short, with 6 bases between. Germline CDR1 reads MNHEY; CDR2 reads SMNVEV (reference sequence). The CDR3 loop is CASSLSGGYEQYF. The CDR3 DNA is TGTGCCAGCAGTTTATCTGGAGGCTACGAGCAGTACTTC.

The chain carries TRBV11-3 and TRBJ2-7, with 12 bases lining up with TRBD2. The germline gives CDR1 SGHNT, CDR2 YENEEA. Trimming took 5 bases from V and 6 from J; bases not matched to a gene: 14. The CDR3 is 17 amino acids. As DNA, the CDR3 is TGTGCCAGCAGCACCCGGGGGCTAGCGGGAGGGCCCCTCGAGCAGTACTTC. It yields the protein CASSTRGLAGGPLEQYF.

The V gene is TRBV7-2, the J gene TRBJ2-3; 9 positions match TRBD2. Germline loops: CDR1 SGHTA, CDR2 FQGNSA. Trimming at V came to 7 bases and at J to 0 bases, leaving 8 bases not matched to a gene. This CDR3 contains 16 residues. The CDR3 region has the DNA TGTGCCAGCACCCTGGGACTAGCAGAGAGCACAGATACGCAGTATTTT. Protein product: CASTLGLAESTDTQYF.

The V and J genes are TRBV6-1 and TRBJ2-2; TRBD1 might be the D (6 bases). The V end was cut by 5 bases, the J end by 4 bases, with 11 bases between. The CDR3 totals 14 residues. Per the germline V gene, CDR1 is MNHNS and CDR2 is SASEGT. CDR3 sequence: CASSPGESTGELFF. As DNA, the CDR3 is TGTGCCAGCAGTCCAGGGGAGAGCACCGGGGAGCTGTTTTTT.

The rearrangement joins TRBV12-3 or TRBV12-4 to TRBJ2-1, with D possibly being TRBD1 (6 bases). This CDR3 is 12 amino acids long. Deletions cut 8 bases from V and 7 bases from J, with 12 bases between. CDR3 in amino acids: CASCGRGNEQFF. In nucleotides, the CDR3 is TGTGCCAGCTGTGGCAGGGGTAATGAGCAGTTCTTC.

The chain has TRBV21-1 and TRBJ2-5; TRBD2 is the table's D call, not checked against the DNA. TRBV21-1 constitutes a pseudogene. CDR3 size: 14 residues. The CDR3 sequence: CASSKREGVETQYF. The CDR3, as DNA: TGTGCCAGCAGCAAGCGGGAGGGAGTGGAGACCCAGTACTTC.

This sequence joins TRBV7-2 and TRBJ1-2; D not certain. In germline, CDR1 is SGHTA, CDR2 FQGNSA. With 4 bases removed from V and 2 bases from J, the gap between germline ends came to 8 bases. The CDR3 extends over 13 amino acids. This CDR3 is CASSSGRNYGYTF. The CDR3 coding sequence is TGTGCCAGCAGCTCCGGACGGAACTATGGCTACACCTTC.